Listed here are 32 T cell receptor beta chains from one sample, sequenced in a study of cytomegalovirus exposure and HLA in healthy donors. PCR involved 60 Vbeta and 13 Jbeta primers. Profiling relied on immunoSEQ multiplex PCR, and the TCRdb table lists in-frame clones only, not all of them. The repertoire holds 100,000 or so clones, with around 80% as singletons. Source material: PBMCs. These TCRs come from a man between 40 and 49 years old in good health and CMV-seronegative.

Here the CDR3 DNA reads TGTGCCAGCAGCAGCCGGGTCTCTCTCAATCAGCCCCAGCATTTT. Protein: CASSSRVSLNQPQHF. This sequence joins TRBV7-8 and TRBJ1-5, with D uncertain. The CDR3 is 15 residues long. V gave up 5 bases and J gave up 3 bases, with 14 bases separating them. Germline CDR1 reads SGHVS; CDR2 reads FQNEAQ.

This clone appeared a single time. The CDR3 spells CASSPHRASYEQYF. The CDR3 nucleotides read TGTGCCAGCAGCCCCCACAGGGCGTCCTACGAGCAGTACTTC. The chain links TRBV9 to TRBJ2-7, with D perhaps matching TRBD1 (6 bases). The CDR3 is made up of 14 amino acids. Germline V lookup: CDR1 SGDLS, CDR2 YYNGEE. Trimming shortened V by 4 bases and J by 1 base, and 12 bases separated the two germline ends.

CDR3 nucleotide sequence: TGTGCCAGCAGCTTAAGTACGGGACAGGGACCCTACGAGCAGTACTTC. Amino acid sequence: CASSLSTGQGPYEQYF. V gene TRBV7-2 combines with J gene TRBJ2-7; 9 nucleotides agree with TRBD1. The V gene end was trimmed by 2 bases and the J gene end by 2 bases; junction bases not matched to a gene: 7. This CDR3 is built from 16 residues. Germline CDR1 reads SGHTA; CDR2 reads FQGNSA.

The chain is built from TRBV6-1 and TRBJ2-1; 9 bases are a match to TRBD2. The CDR3 covers 14 residues. J was trimmed by 6 bases and V by 8 bases; bases with no gene match: 8. The germline V gene has CDR1 MNHNS and CDR2 SASEGT. The CDR3 DNA sequence: TGTGCCAGCGGGACTAGCAAACGAGGCAATGAGCAGTTCTTC. This gives the protein CASGTSKRGNEQFF.

The chain employs TRBV13 and TRBJ2-1, with TRBD1 identical over 9 bases. CDR1 is PRHDT and CDR2 is FYEKMQ in the germline V gene (reference sequence). V lost 5 bases and J lost 6; bases outside the gene matches: 8. CDR3 size: 15 residues. The CDR3, as DNA: TGTGCCAGCAGCGCACGGACAGGGGTACCCAATGAGCAGTTCTTC. Translating gives CASSARTGVPNEQFF.

In this sample, this clone turned up once. This chain links TRBV27 with TRBJ2-7, with TRBD1 identical over 9 bases. Germline loops: CDR1 MNHEY, CDR2 SMNVEV (reference sequence). The V gene end was trimmed by 7 bases and the J gene end by 2 bases; junction bases not matched to a gene: 3. The CDR3 covers 13 residues. This CDR3 reads CASTGQGTYEQYF. CDR3 bases: TGTGCCAGCACCGGACAGGGGACCTACGAGCAGTACTTC.

The chain uses TRBV7-2 and TRBJ2-7; TRBD2 might be the D (6 bases). V lost 4 bases and J lost 2, with 21 bases in between. In germline, CDR1 is SGHTA, CDR2 FQGNSA. CDR3 length: 17 amino acids. The CDR3 nucleotides are TGTGCCAGCAGCTCTAGTGGGCGGGGCGGAGACCCCTACGAGCAGTACTTC. Amino acid sequence: CASSSSGRGGDPYEQYF.

The rearrangement joins TRBV18 to TRBJ1-4; 8 nucleotides align to TRBD1. The ends lost 3 bases at V and 4 bases at J; junction bases unmatched: 13. This CDR3 is built from 18 residues. Germline V gives CDR1 KGHSH, CDR2 LQKENI. Here the CDR3 DNA reads TGTGCCAGCTCACCCCGCCGGCAGGGGGCTTTGGGTAATGAAAAACTGTTTTTT. This sequence encodes CASSPRRQGALGNEKLFF. Combining the CDR3 with reference TRBV18 and TRBJ1-4 gives the whole variable domain NAGVMQNPRHLVRRRGQEARLRCSPMKGHSHVYWYRQLPEEGLKFMVYLQKENIIDESGMPKERFSAEFPKEGPSILRIQQVVRGDSAAYFCASSPRRQGALGNEKLFFGSGTQLSVL.

V gene TRBV27 combines with J gene TRBJ1-3; 7 nucleotides agree with TRBD1. The CDR3 spans 15 residues. Trimming cost V 2 bases and J 4 bases; bases outside gene matches: 5. Germline assignment: CDR1 MNHEY and CDR2 SMNVEV (reference sequence). CDR3 residues: CASSLKGAVGNTIYF. The CDR3 DNA is TGTGCCAGCAGTTTAAAGGGGGCAGTGGGAAACACCATATATTTT.

V and J are TRBV5-1 and TRBJ2-5, with TRBD1 matching over 7 bases. In germline, CDR1 is SGHRS, CDR2 YFSETQ. Trimming removed 3 bases from V and 3 bases from J; junction bases left unmatched: 5. CDR3 length: 14 amino acids. The CDR3 region is CASSSGTAEETQYF. The CDR3 DNA reads TGCGCCAGCAGCTCCGGGACAGCAGAAGAGACCCAGTACTTC.

Notes on this clone: Other DNA variants within this sample encode the same CDR3. The J gene is TRBJ2-5, the V gene TRBV5-1; 11 bases agree with TRBD2. Germline V gene data show CDR1 as SGHRS and CDR2 as YFSETQ. The V segment lost 4 bases and the J segment 5 bases; nucleotides outside the gene matches: 4. There are 14 residues in the CDR3. This chain's CDR3 is CASSDTSGGETQYF. The CDR3, as DNA: TGCGCCAGCAGCGACACTAGCGGGGGTGAGACCCAGTACTTC.

The chain couples TRBV10-3 to TRBJ1-5; the D gene is possibly TRBD1 (5 bases). The CDR3 covers 14 residues. The V and J ends lost 10 bases and 6 bases respectively, with 19 bases between them. In germline, CDR1 is ENHRY, CDR2 SYGVKD. CDR3 sequence: CATGSDRRGQPQHF. CDR3 DNA sequence: TGTGCCACAGGATCGGACCGGAGGGGTCAGCCCCAGCATTTT.

The genes are TRBV27 and TRBJ2-3; 8 nucleotides align to TRBD2. CDR1 and CDR2 (germline): MNHEY, SMNVEV (reference sequence). The J segment lost 3 bases and the V segment lost 8 bases, leaving 10 bases of the junction unmatched. CDR3 length equals 15 residues. CDR3 loop: CASRQPGLGTDTQYF. The DNA for the CDR3 is TGTGCCAGCCGTCAACCGGGACTAGGTACAGATACGCAGTATTTT.

The V gene is TRBV7-7, the J gene TRBJ2-3; 10 bases align to TRBD1. The trim removed 1 base at V and 7 bases at J, leaving 11 bases unmatched. Germline lookup yields CDR1 SSHAT and CDR2 FNYEAQ (reference sequence). This CDR3 contains 17 residues. The CDR3 reads CASSLGPGTGAANTQYF. For the CDR3, the DNA is TGTGCCAGCAGCTTAGGACCGGGGACAGGGGCCGCGAATACGCAGTATTTT.

J is TRBJ2-5 and V is TRBV9, with 7 bases matching TRBD2. Germline V gene sequence: CDR1 SGDLS, CDR2 YYNGEE. The CDR3 loop spans 16 amino acids. After removal of 0 bases from V and 3 bases from J, the junction contained 8 bases not matched to a gene. CDR3 protein: CASSVATMGGEETQYF. The CDR3, as DNA: TGTGCCAGCAGCGTAGCCACCATGGGGGGGGAAGAGACCCAGTACTTC. The entire variable domain, with the rest obtained from reference TRBV9 and TRBJ2-5, is as follows: DSGVTQTPKHLITATGQRVTLRCSPRSGDLSVYWYQQSLDQGLQFLIQYYNGEERAKGNILERFSAQQFPDLHSELNLSSLELGDSALYFCASSVATMGGEETQYFGPGTRLLVL.

The chain couples TRBV10-3 to TRBJ2-1; 11 positions match TRBD1. The V gene's germline CDR1 is ENHRY and CDR2 SYGVKD. The junction had 9 bases not matched to a gene; V was cut back by 6 bases and J by 8 bases. The CDR3 is 15 amino acids. CDR3 DNA: TGTGCCATCAGACCGGGACAGGGGGATGGCGATGAGCAGTTCTTC. Its protein is CAIRPGQGDGDEQFF.

The chain combines TRBV7-6 with TRBJ1-4; D gene uncertain. Germline V gene data show CDR1 as SGHVS and CDR2 as FNYEAQ. This CDR3 has 15 amino acids. The ends were cut back, 6 bases at V and 5 bases at J, with 16 bases in the middle. The CDR3: CASRASPRENEKLFF. The DNA for the CDR3 is TGTGCCAGCAGGGCCTCACCTCGGGAAAATGAAAAACTGTTTTTT.

The DNA of the CDR3 is TGCAGCGTTGAGACAGGGACCTCTGAAGCTTTCTTT. Its protein is CSVETGTSEAFF. V is TRBV29-1 and J is TRBJ1-1; 7 bases map to TRBD1. The V segment lost 3 bases and the J segment 6 bases; nucleotides outside the gene matches: 4. The CDR3 length is 12 residues. Per the germline V gene, CDR1 is SQVTM and CDR2 is ANQGSEA.

In its sample, this clone was seen once. The chain recombines TRBV7-2 with TRBJ2-7; 9 bases are shared with TRBD1. CDR3 length: 14 amino acids. Germline V lookup: CDR1 SGHTA, CDR2 FQGNSA. Trimming took 5 bases from V and 3 from J; bases not matched to a gene: 5. The CDR3 sequence is CASSPSGQGYEQYF. For the CDR3, the DNA is TGTGCCAGCAGCCCCTCGGGACAGGGCTACGAGCAGTACTTC.

The V gene is TRBV5-1, the J gene TRBJ2-1, with TRBD1 as a possible D gene (6 bases). Germline-derived CDR1 and CDR2 are SGHRS and YFSETQ. V was clipped by 4 bases and J by 9 bases, with 17 bases between them. This CDR3 has 14 residues. In DNA form, the CDR3 reads TGCGCCAGCAGCCCCGGTGCAGGGGCGGTTGAGCAGTTCTTC. Its translation is CASSPGAGAVEQFF.

This rearrangement joins TRBV7-2 to TRBJ2-5, with 11 bases that match TRBD2. The CDR3 length is 18 residues. Looked up from germline, CDR1 is SGHTA and CDR2 is FQGNSA. With V trimmed by 4 bases and J by 5 bases, 15 bases remained unmatched. The DNA of the CDR3 is TGTGCCAGCAGCTCCAGGGCTAGCGGGGGGCCAGATGTCGAGACCCAGTACTTC. It yields the protein CASSSRASGGPDVETQYF.

The chain uses TRBV9 and TRBJ2-3, with D maybe TRBD2 (6 bases). V lost 7 bases, J lost 0 bases, and 12 bases lay in between. Germline-derived CDR1 and CDR2 are SGDLS and YYNGEE. The CDR3 totals 14 residues. The CDR3 DNA reads TGTGCCAGCGGGGCGGGGACTAGCACAGATACGCAGTATTTT. Amino acid sequence: CASGAGTSTDTQYF.

The V gene is TRBV4-3, the J gene TRBJ1-1; TRBD1 is a possible D gene (5 bases). The CDR3 length is 14 residues. The V end lost 4 bases, the J end lost 4 bases, and 13 bases lay between the germline ends. Germline V gives CDR1 LGHNA, CDR2 YSLEER. CDR3 DNA: TGCGCCAGCAGCCGCTCAGGGTATGGCACTGAAGCTTTCTTT. Its translation: CASSRSGYGTEAFF.

This clone appeared a single time. This chain uses TRBV18 with TRBJ1-1; D is perhaps TRBD1 (5 bases). The CDR3 is made up of 17 amino acids. Trimming took off 6 bases at V and 2 bases at J, with 22 bases between the two ends. The germline V gene encodes CDR1 KGHSH and CDR2 LQKENI. In nucleotides, the CDR3 is TGTGCCAGCTCGCAAAACCATGGGGCAGGCGGCAACACTGAAGCTTTCTTT. Residues: CASSQNHGAGGNTEAFF.

The chain has TRBV5-6 and TRBJ2-7; 8 nucleotides align to TRBD1. The junction had 3 bases not matched to a gene; V was cut back by 4 bases and J by 0 bases. Per the germline V gene, CDR1 is SGHDT and CDR2 is YYEEEE. This CDR3 has 14 amino acids. CDR3 protein: CASSRTGRSYEQYF. CDR3 sequence (DNA): TGTGCCAGCAGCCGGACAGGGCGCTCCTACGAGCAGTACTTC.

This chain connects TRBV5-1 to TRBJ2-2, with 7 bases aligning to TRBD1. The germline V gene has CDR1 SGHRS and CDR2 YFSETQ. The CDR3 extends over 15 amino acids. Trimming removed 5 bases from V and 0 bases from J; junction bases left unmatched: 4. For the CDR3, the DNA is TGCGCCAGCAGAGGGACAGCTACGAACACCGGGGAGCTGTTTTTT. Its protein product is CASRGTATNTGELFF.

This clone was counted only a few times. The CDR3 bases are TGTGCCAGCAGTTACAGGGTTTCCCCCAATCAGCCCCAGCATTTT. Amino acids: CASSYRVSPNQPQHF. The rearrangement joins TRBV28 to TRBJ1-5; D might be TRBD1 (6 bases). The length of the CDR3 is 15 residues. V was trimmed by 4 bases and J by 3 bases, leaving 13 bases between them. Per germline, CDR1 MDHEN and CDR2 SYDVKM.

The chain has TRBV6-5 and TRBJ1-4; TRBD1 might be the D (5 bases). Per the germline V gene, CDR1 is MNHEY and CDR2 is SVGAGI. The V gene lost 5 bases and the J gene lost 5 bases, with 12 bases spanning the gap. The CDR3 contains 14 residues. This chain's CDR3 is CASSAWGRNEKLFF. CDR3 coding DNA: TGTGCCAGCAGTGCCTGGGGCAGGAATGAAAAACTGTTTTTT.

J is TRBJ2-5 and V is TRBV27; 7 bases match TRBD1. The CDR3 extends over 14 amino acids. After removal of 7 bases from V and 4 bases from J, the junction contained 9 bases not matched to a gene. Germline V gene lookup returns CDR1 MNHEY and CDR2 SMNVEV (reference sequence). CDR3 DNA: TGTGCCAGCACCTCAATGACAGGGCTAGAGACCCAGTACTTC. Protein: CASTSMTGLETQYF.

This chain joins TRBV6-5 and TRBJ1-6, with unresolved D. There are 14 residues in the CDR3. The ends were cut back, 6 bases at V and 9 bases at J, with 15 bases in the middle. The germline V gene encodes CDR1 MNHEY and CDR2 SVGAGI. This chain's CDR3 is CASRTTPLGSPLHF. The CDR3 DNA reads as TGTGCCAGCAGAACTACTCCACTAGGTTCACCCCTCCACTTT.

The rearrangement links TRBV5-1 to TRBJ1-5; D is uncertain. CDR1 and CDR2 from the germline V gene are SGHRS and YFSETQ. V was shortened by 7 bases and J by 4 bases, with 12 bases between the two germline ends. The CDR3 loop spans 13 amino acids. CDR3 sequence: CASSPDTNQPQHF. In DNA form, the CDR3 reads TGCGCCAGCTCGCCCGACACAAATCAGCCCCAGCATTTT.

V and J are TRBV7-8 and TRBJ2-5; 9 bases line up with TRBD2. TRBJ2-7 matches the DNA end more closely, so the J call is doubtful. This CDR3 is 17 amino acids long. The germline CDR1 and CDR2 sequences are SGHVS and FQNEAQ. CDR3 sequence: CASSLGPGLAGPYEQYF. The CDR3 coding sequence is TGTGCCAGCAGCTTGGGACCGGGACTAGCCGGACCCTACGAGCAGTACTTC.